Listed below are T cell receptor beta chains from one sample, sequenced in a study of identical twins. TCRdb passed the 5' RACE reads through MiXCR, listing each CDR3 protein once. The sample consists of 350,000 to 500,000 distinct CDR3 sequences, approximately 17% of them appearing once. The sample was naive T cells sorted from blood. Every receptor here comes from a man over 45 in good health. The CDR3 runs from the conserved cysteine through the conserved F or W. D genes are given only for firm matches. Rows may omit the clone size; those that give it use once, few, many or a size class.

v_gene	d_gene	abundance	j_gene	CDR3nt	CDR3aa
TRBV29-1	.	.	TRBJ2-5	TGCAGCGTGCGACTAGGGAGAGAGACCCAGTACTTC	CSVRLGRETQYF
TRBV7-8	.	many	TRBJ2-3	TGTGCCAGCAGCTTCCTGGGCGTCAGCACAGATACGCAGTATTTT	CASSFLGVSTDTQYF
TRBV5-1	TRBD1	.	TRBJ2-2	TGCGCCAGCAGGGAAGTCGGGACAGGGCCCACCGGGGAGCTGTTTTTT	CASREVGTGPTGELFF
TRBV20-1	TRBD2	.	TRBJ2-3	TGCAGTGCTAGAGATTATCTGACTAGCGGGAGGCTGTCTGGCACAGATACGCAGTATTTT	CSARDYLTSGRLSGTDTQYF
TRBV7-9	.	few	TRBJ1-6	TGTGCCAGCAGCTTCGGGGGTCGGAATTCACCCCTCCACTTT	CASSFGGRNSPLHF
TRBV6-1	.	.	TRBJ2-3	TGTGCCAGCAGTGAAGTACGAGATACGCAGTATTTT	CASSEVRDTQYF
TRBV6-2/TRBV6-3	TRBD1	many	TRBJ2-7	TGTGCCAGCACCGGGACAGACCATACTACGAACTACGAGCAGTACTTC	CASTGTDHTTNYEQYF
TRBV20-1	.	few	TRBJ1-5	TGCAGTGCTAGAGTTCGAGGGGGAATTAGGGGTCAGCCCCAGCATTTT	CSARVRGGIRGQPQHF
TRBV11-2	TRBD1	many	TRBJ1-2	TGTGCCAGCAGCTTGAAAGGGGGCAACTATGGCTACACCTTC	CASSLKGGNYGYTF
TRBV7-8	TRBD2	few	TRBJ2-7	TGTGCCAGCAGCCCTAGCGCGGGGGGCGGAGGCGAGCAGTACTTC	CASSPSAGGGGEQYF
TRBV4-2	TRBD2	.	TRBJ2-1	TGTGCCAGCAGCCAAGAACGGACTAGCGGTAACAATGAGCAGTTCTTC	CASSQERTSGNNEQFF
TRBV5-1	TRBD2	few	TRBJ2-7	TGCGCCAGCAGCTTGGTACTAGCGGGAGTCGAGCAGTACTTC	CASSLVLAGVEQYF
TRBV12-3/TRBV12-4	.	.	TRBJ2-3	TGTGCCAGCCATGAAGGCCGTCCAGATACGCAGTATTTT	CASHEGRPDTQYF
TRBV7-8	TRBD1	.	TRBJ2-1	TGTGCCAGCAGCTTAGCGTCTCACAGGGGGCGTCCCTACAATGAGCAGTTCTTC	CASSLASHRGRPYNEQFF
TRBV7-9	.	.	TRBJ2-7	TGTGCCAGCAGCGGAGCCGGCGAGCAGTACTTC	CASSGAGEQYF
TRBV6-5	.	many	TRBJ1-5	TGTGCCAGCAGTTACTCAACAAATCAGCCCCAGCATTTT	CASSYSTNQPQHF
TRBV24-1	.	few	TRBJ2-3	TGTGCCACCAGTGATCGGACTCAGATTCCGGATACGCAGTATTTT	CATSDRTQIPDTQYF
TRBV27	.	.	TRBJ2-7	TGTGCCAGCCGATATGGGGGAGAGCAGTACTTC	CASRYGGEQYF
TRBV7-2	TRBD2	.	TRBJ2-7	TGTGCCAGCAGCTTAGCAGGTCGACTAGCGGGACAGCAGTACTTC	CASSLAGRLAGQQYF
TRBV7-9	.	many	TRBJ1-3	TGTGCCAGCAGCTTCTCCGCGAGAGGAAACACCATATATTTT	CASSFSARGNTIYF
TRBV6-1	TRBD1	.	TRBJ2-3	TGTGCCAGCAGGCCATTACAGGGGGCCCTCACAGATACGCAGTATTTT	CASRPLQGALTDTQYF
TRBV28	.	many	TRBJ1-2	TGTGCCAGCAGTTTAGATGGCAAAAACCTTGCTAACTATGGCTACACCTTC	CASSLDGKNLANYGYTF
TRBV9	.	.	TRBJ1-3	TGTGCCAGCAGCGTCACGACAGACGTTGGAAACACCATATATTTT	CASSVTTDVGNTIYF
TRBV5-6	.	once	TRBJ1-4	TGTGCCAGCAGCTTGTGGAGTAATGAAAAACTGTTTTTT	CASSLWSNEKLFF
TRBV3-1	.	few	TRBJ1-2	TGTGCCAGCAGCCGGAAGGAGGGCGCAGACTATGGCTACACCTTC	CASSRKEGADYGYTF
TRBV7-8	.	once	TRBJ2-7	TGTGCCAGCAGCTTACGGAGGAGTCCCTACGAGCAGTACTTC	CASSLRRSPYEQYF
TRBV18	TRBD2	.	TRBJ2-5	TGTGCCAGCTCAAGAGATCGGACTAGCTGGGAGACCCAGTACTTC	CASSRDRTSWETQYF
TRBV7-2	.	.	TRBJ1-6	TGTGCCAGCAGCTTAGCTTCCCCATGGCGGGGAACCTATAATTCACCCCTCCACTTT	CASSLASPWRGTYNSPLHF
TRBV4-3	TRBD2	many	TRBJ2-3	TGCGCCAGCAGCCAAGATTTGACTAGCGGGGCTGGCACAGATACGCAGTATTTT	CASSQDLTSGAGTDTQYF
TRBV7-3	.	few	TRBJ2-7	TGTGCCAGCAGCTTAACGGGGACAGAAGCGGGGACCTACGAGCAGTACTTC	CASSLTGTEAGTYEQYF
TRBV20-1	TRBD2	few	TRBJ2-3	TGCAGTGCGGACCGACCGGGACTAGCAGAGGCGCAGTATTTT	CSADRPGLAEAQYF